The 8 T cell receptor beta chains in this list originate from one sample, sequenced in a study of blood T cell repertoires in COVID-19 (dated by TCRdb to 2018 to 2021). Receptors were amplified or captured by the immunoSEQ multiplex PCR assay. The table was pulled from immuneACCESS by TCRdb, which kept in-frame rearrangements only. Such tables lose some clones; where checked, under half of the loss comes from unresolved V genes, and the rest has no known cause. For this sample the table gives almost 55,000 clones, of which about 85% were detected only once. The top ten constitute more than 2.5% of the sample. Sequenced sample: peripheral blood. Source of these receptors: a man between 45 and 60 years old with acute or convalescent COVID-19.

The chain couples TRBV5-1 to TRBJ1-5; a possible D gene is TRBD1 (6 bases). CDR3 size: 14 residues. Trimming stripped 4 bases from V and 3 bases from J, with 11 bases between. The germline CDR1 and CDR2 sequences are SGHRS and YFSETQ. Written as DNA, the CDR3 is TGCGCCAGCAGCCAAGGGGACATCAATCAGCCCCAGCATTTT. Protein: CASSQGDINQPQHF.

This clone came up a few times. The V call is TRBV7-9, the J call TRBJ1-2; maybe TRBD1 (5 bases). The V gene's germline CDR1 is SEHNR and CDR2 FQNEAQ (reference sequence). V lost 5 bases, J lost 2 bases, and 12 bases lay in between. The CDR3 extends over 14 amino acids. The CDR3 reads CASSPTAPNYGYTF. The CDR3, as DNA: TGTGCCAGCAGCCCGACAGCCCCGAACTATGGCTACACCTTC.

The chain links TRBV6-5 to TRBJ1-1; 9 bases match TRBD1. The CDR3 is made up of 16 amino acids. The V gene's germline CDR1 is MNHEY and CDR2 SVGAGI. After removal of 3 bases from V and 7 bases from J, the junction contained 12 bases not matched to a gene. The CDR3 DNA is TGTGCCAGCAGTTATGGGGGTGACAGGGGGAGCGGTGAAGCTTTCTTT. This codes for CASSYGGDRGSGEAFF.

The chain joins TRBV7-9 to TRBJ2-2; TRBD2 might be the D (6 bases). Germline CDR1 and CDR2: SEHNR and FQNEAQ (reference sequence). This CDR3 spans 15 amino acids. V gave up 10 bases and J gave up 6 bases, with 21 bases separating them. The CDR3 protein is CANTVGRDGAGELFF. The CDR3 DNA reads TGTGCCAACACCGTAGGGCGGGATGGTGCCGGGGAGCTGTTTTTT.

V and J are TRBV7-9 and TRBJ2-7; 11 nucleotides line up with TRBD2. This CDR3 region has 17 residues. Germline loops: CDR1 SEHNR, CDR2 FQNEAQ (reference sequence). Trimming cost V 5 bases and J 3 bases; bases outside gene matches: 12. Written as DNA, the CDR3 is TGTGCCAGCAGCCGGTGGGCTAGCGGGGGGTTGGACTACGAGCAGTACTTC. Residues: CASSRWASGGLDYEQYF.

This clone was seen only a few times. V is TRBV2 and J is TRBJ2-3, with unresolved D. CDR1 is SNHLY and CDR2 is FYNNEI in the germline V gene. The CDR3 is made up of 13 amino acids. Trimming took 3 bases from V and 3 from J, leaving 7 bases between them. The CDR3 DNA is TGTGCCAGCAGTGATCAGGTGACAGATACGCAGTATTTT. Protein product: CASSDQVTDTQYF.

The chain uses TRBV5-3 and TRBJ1-4; 11 bases align to TRBD1. TRBV5-3 is reported as an ORF; its role is uncertain. This CDR3 is built from 15 residues. Trimming took 4 bases from V and 6 from J; bases not matched to a gene: 5. The CDR3 protein is CARSPRTGGDEKLFF. DNA for the CDR3: TGTGCCAGAAGCCCGAGGACAGGGGGCGATGAAAAACTGTTTTTT.

This clone was counted a few times. The rearrangement uses TRBV10-3 and TRBJ2-7; 11 bases are shared with TRBD1. The trim removed 6 bases at V and 6 bases at J, leaving 4 bases unmatched. Per germline, CDR1 ENHRY and CDR2 SYGVKD. The CDR3 runs to 13 residues. CDR3 DNA: TGTGCCATCAGCCCTGGACAGGGGGCCGAGCAGTACTTC. This sequence encodes CAISPGQGAEQYF.